This T cell receptor beta chain was captured in a study of blood T cell repertoires in COVID-19. There are 15 residues in the CDR3. Looked up from germline, CDR1 is SGHAT and CDR2 is FQNNGV. Trimming took 0 bases from V and 11 from J, leaving 16 bases between them. Sequencing used immunoSEQ multiplex PCR; TCRdb keeps in-frame clones, though not all of them. The table has a few hundred thousand clones, roughly 80% seen once. J is TRBJ1-4 and V is TRBV11-2; a weak D match, TRBD1 (6 bases). The specimen sequenced was peripheral blood. This receptor was obtained from a woman in her sixties with acute or convalescent COVID-19. The CDR3 DNA follows: TGTGCCAGCAGCTTAGATTCTACCCGGGGGGCTAAACTGTTTTTT. Protein sequence: CASSLDSTRGAKLFF.